This T cell receptor beta chain was identified during a study of cytomegalovirus exposure and HLA in healthy donors. Overall study findings and caveats: Only CMV serostatus was available as immune exposure information.

Only a few counts were recorded for this clone. Its antigen is still unknown. The PCR made use of 60 Vbeta and 13 Jbeta primers. Assay: immunoSEQ multiplex PCR; the TCRdb copy retains only in-frame clones and omits some. In the table there are 130,000 or so clones, roughly 9% of which are singletons. This CDR3 has 17 amino acids. The V gene's germline CDR1 is MDHEN and CDR2 SYDVKM. V shed 3 bases and J 2 bases; nucleotides not matched to a gene: 12. J is TRBJ1-2 and V is TRBV28; 7 positions agree with TRBD1. This TCR came from a woman aged 40 to 50 in good health and CMV-seropositive. The sample consisted of PBMCs. CDR3 in amino acids: CASSLYRDRLLNYGYTF. CDR3 DNA sequence: TGTGCCAGCAGTTTGTACCGGGACAGACTTTTAAACTATGGCTACACCTTC.